This T cell receptor (beta chain) stems from a study of OX40 agonist ivuxolimab in advanced cancers. V gave up 11 bases and J gave up 8 bases; unmatched junction bases: 1. The CDR3 contains 9 residues. Germline V gene sequence: CDR1 SGHAT, CDR2 FQNNGV. The method was immunoSEQ multiplex PCR; TCRdb's version includes in-frame clones alone and lacks a portion of them. The sample carries under 90,000 clones, 90% to 95% recorded once. The sequencing used CD4+ or CD8+ T cells sorted from blood, collected in a trial of the OX40 agonist ivuxolimab. J is TRBJ1-1 and V is TRBV11-2; TRBD1 aligns across 8 bases. This clonotype was sampled from an adult with an advanced solid tumor such as melanoma, head and neck, liver or kidney cancer. CDR3 in DNA: TGTGCCGGGGACAGGGAAGCTTTCTTT. It encodes CAGDREAFF.